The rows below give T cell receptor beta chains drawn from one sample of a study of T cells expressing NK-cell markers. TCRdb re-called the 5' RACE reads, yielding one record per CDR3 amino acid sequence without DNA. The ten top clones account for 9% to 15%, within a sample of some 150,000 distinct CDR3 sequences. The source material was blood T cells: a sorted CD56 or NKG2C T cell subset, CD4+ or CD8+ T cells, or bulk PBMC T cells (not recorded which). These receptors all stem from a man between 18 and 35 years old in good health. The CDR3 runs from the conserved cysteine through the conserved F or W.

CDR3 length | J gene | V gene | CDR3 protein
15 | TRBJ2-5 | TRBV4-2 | CASSQVPQGWETQYF
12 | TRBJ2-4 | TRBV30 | CAWSWGVNIQYF
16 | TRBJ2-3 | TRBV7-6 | CASSSSSGRGADTQYF
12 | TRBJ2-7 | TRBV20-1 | CSARDGTYEQYF
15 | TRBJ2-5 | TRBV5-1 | CASSPTGHFQETQYF
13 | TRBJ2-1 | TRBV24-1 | CATALGSYNEQFF
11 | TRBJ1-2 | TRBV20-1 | CSAALYPGYTF
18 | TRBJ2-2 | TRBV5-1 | CASSFTYLDRDITGELFF
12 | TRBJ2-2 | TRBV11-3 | CASSFRTGELFF
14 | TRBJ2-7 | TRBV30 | CAWNQGARIYEQYF
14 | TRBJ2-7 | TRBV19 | CASSMWDSNDEQYF
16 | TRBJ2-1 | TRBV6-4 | CASSVGAGGLYNEQFF
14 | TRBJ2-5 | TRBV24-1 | CATSDTGYQETQYF
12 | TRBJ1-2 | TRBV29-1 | CSAGTGGTGYTF
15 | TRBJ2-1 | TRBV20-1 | CSARDALDKDNEQFF
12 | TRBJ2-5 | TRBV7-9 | CASSSSGETQYF
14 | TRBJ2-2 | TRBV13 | CASSLYSGTGELFF
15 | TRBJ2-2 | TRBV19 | CASNPGHTNTGELFF
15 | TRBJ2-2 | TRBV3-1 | CASSQVRSATGELFF
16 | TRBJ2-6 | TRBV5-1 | CASSFPGPSGANVLTF
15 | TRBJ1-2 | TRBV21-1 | CASTSKGDRGGGYTF
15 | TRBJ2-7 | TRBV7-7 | CASSPGQGVPYEQYF
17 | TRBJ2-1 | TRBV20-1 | CSAKAGGIPRSYNEQFF
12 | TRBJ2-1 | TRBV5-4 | CASSREYNEQFF
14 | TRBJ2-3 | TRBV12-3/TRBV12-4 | CASIGGAIADTQYF
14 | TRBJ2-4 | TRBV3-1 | CASSPRMGKNIQYF
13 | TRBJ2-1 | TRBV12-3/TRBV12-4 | CASSGMDRNEQFF
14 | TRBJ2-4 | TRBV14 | CASSLPGTTDIQYF
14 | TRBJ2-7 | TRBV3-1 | CASSPRDQPYEQYF
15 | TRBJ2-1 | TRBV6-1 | CASSDGLAANNEQFF
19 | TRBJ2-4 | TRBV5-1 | CASSFTGTGLGVAKNIQYF
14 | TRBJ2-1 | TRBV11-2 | CASSSMGLADEQFF
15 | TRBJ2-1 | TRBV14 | CASSQVGSSYNEQFF
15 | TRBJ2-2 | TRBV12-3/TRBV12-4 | CATVRQGAYTGELFF
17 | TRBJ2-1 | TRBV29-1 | CSVEPRLAGGPGNEQFF
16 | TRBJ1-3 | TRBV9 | CASSPPDGYSGNTIYF
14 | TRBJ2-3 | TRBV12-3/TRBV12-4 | CASRHGTRGDTQYF
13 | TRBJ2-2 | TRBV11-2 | CASSLGPETELFF
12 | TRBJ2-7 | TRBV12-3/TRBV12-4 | CASSFSQGEQYF
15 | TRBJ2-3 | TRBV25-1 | CASSELGYSTDTQYF
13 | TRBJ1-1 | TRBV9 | CASSVATGAEAFF
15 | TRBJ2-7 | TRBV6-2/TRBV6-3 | CASSAPGLAEYEQYF